This T cell receptor beta chain is from a study of neurological immune-mediated disorders. The CDR3 contains 13 residues. Trimming took 2 bases from V and 15 from J; bases not matched to a gene: 5. TCRdb independently ran MiXCR on the 5' RACE reads; one entry per CDR3 protein. The sample lists roughly 55,000 distinct CDR3 sequences; around 17% were seen once. Many counts were recorded for this clonotype. This chain connects TRBV12-3 or TRBV12-4 to TRBJ2-1; 12 bases fit TRBD2. The sequencing sample was made of PBMCs. The source is a man aged 60-69 years in good health. CDR3 amino acids: CASSLSVLAGGFF. Here the CDR3 DNA reads TGTGCCAGCAGTTTATCGGTACTAGCGGGAGGGTTCTTC.